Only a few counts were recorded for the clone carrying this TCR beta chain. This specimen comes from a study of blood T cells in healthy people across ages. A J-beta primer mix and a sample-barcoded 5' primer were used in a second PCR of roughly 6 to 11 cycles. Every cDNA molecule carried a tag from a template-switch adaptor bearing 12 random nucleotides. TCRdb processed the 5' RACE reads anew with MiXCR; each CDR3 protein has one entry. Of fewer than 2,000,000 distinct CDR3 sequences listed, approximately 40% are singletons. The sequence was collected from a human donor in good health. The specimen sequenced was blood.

CDR3 protein: CSVEMGIGGYTF. The DNA for the CDR3 is TGCAGCGTTGAAATGGGAATTGGAGGCTACACCTTC. The chain is built from TRBV29-1 and TRBJ1-2; D not certain. Germline-derived CDR1 and CDR2 are SQVTM and ANQGSEA. Trimming shortened V by 2 bases and J by 8 bases, and 12 bases separated the two germline ends. This CDR3 is built from 12 residues. Variable domain in full (rest from reference TRBV29-1 and TRBJ1-2): SAVISQKPSRDICQRGTSLTIQCQVDSQVTMMFWYRQQPGQSLTLIATANQGSEATYESGFVIDKFPISRPNLTFSTLTVSNMSPEDSSIYLCSVEMGIGGYTFGSGTRLTVV.